Listed here is a single T cell receptor beta chain. The antigen remains undetermined. There were no patients who had received any treatment before thyroid surgery. The authors' processing: The authors used CDR3 differences across clinicopathological groups to build a distant-metastasis classifier for papillary thyroid cancer. TCRdb reprocessed the PCR reads via MiXCR. The V and J calls here are based on TCRdb, not the publication. The sample comprises 4,000 to 5,500 clones, 25% to 30% of which are singletons, and over 7.5% rests with the top ten. This sample is drawn from a study of metastatic and nonmetastatic thyroid tumors. Overall study context: Across peripheral blood and tumor or nodule tissue samples taken from malignant and benign thyroid patients, the repertoires were compared with one another.

The CDR3 has 18 residues. Germline V gene sequence: CDR1 MNHNS, CDR2 SASEGT. Losses at the gene ends were 0 bases for V and 0 bases for J; bases not matched to a gene: 8. Study-wide points: The study reportedly found significantly higher TCR beta diversity in malignant thyroid tumors than benign nodules, in blood and tumor.

The receptor's source is a female donor with papillary thyroid cancer or a benign thyroid nodule (not recorded which). Some clones in this sample may be carry-over from other donors' samples. The rearrangement links TRBV6-1 to TRBJ2-3, with 8 nucleotides matching TRBD2. The sample was adjacent normal tissue. The DNA for the CDR3 is TGTGCCAGCAGTGAAGCCGGCGGTACTAGCGGTAGCACAGATACGCAGTATTTT. This encodes CASSEAGGTSGSTDTQYF.